The clone carrying this T cell receptor (beta chain) was seen repeatedly, ten times or more. V lost 4 bases and J 0 bases, leaving 10 bases between the germline ends. The germline V gene has CDR1 SQVTM and CDR2 ANQGSEA. The CDR3 is 14 residues long. The data originate from a study of glioma-infiltrating T cells. Amplification of TCR alpha and beta CDR3 regions from RNA used iRepertoire nested multiplex PCR. A single record per CDR3 protein comes from TCRdb applying MiXCR to the multiplex PCR reads. The profile shows around 90,000 distinct CDR3 sequences, approximately 40% of them singletons. Sequenced input: glioma tissue, nonneoplastic brain tissue, or PBMCs (not recorded which). The sequence came from a human donor with low-grade glioma or glioblastoma, undergoing nonglioma brain surgery, or in good health (not recorded which). The gene calls are TRBV29-1 and TRBJ1-5; a possible D gene is TRBD1 (6 bases). CDR3 sequence reads: CSVGGTNSNQPQHF. In nucleotides, the CDR3 is TGCAGCGTTGGAGGGACAAATAGCAATCAGCCCCAGCATTTT. The entire variable domain, with the rest obtained from reference TRBV29-1 and TRBJ1-5, is as follows: SAVISQKPSRDICQRGTSLTIQCQVDSQVTMMFWYRQQPGQSLTLIATANQGSEATYESGFVIDKFPISRPNLTFSTLTVSNMSPEDSSIYLCSVGGTNSNQPQHFGDGTRLSIL.